This entry describes one TCR beta chain. What it binds is not known. Before surgery, patients took at least one anti-epileptic drug. This record belongs to a study of brain T cells in children with intractable seizures. Broader study findings: Clones missing pre-surgery may reflect undersampling of that blood sample.

The data were produced by immunoSEQ multiplex PCR, yet TCRdb's version contains in-frame clones alone and is incomplete. There are fewer than 150,000 clones in the sample; around 94% occur only once, and around 4.1% lies in the top ten. In germline, CDR1 is WSHSY, CDR2 SAAADI. This CDR3 is 14 amino acids long. J lost 3 bases, V lost 7 bases, and 6 bases had no gene match. The chain recombines TRBV10-2 with TRBJ1-5; 7 bases agree with TRBD1. The sequence was obtained from a boy under two years old with hemimegalencephaly and intractable seizures. Material: peripheral blood, obtained at surgery. This chain's CDR3 is CASTTGQSNQPQHF. CDR3 bases: TGCGCCAGCACTACGGGACAGTCCAATCAGCCCCAGCATTTT.